This TCR beta chain was observed in a study of T cell repertoires in cytomegalovirus infection. MiXCR, run by TCRdb on the reads, gives a single entry per CDR3 protein. This table holds more than 650,000 distinct CDR3 sequences, 35% found once. CDR3 length: 13 amino acids. Germline V gene sequence: CDR1 MNHNY, CDR2 SVGAGI (reference sequence). A remark on this clonotype: Being one base from a much bigger clone, this may be a read error.

This clonotype originated in a human donor in good health (CMV status not recorded). Some clones in this sample may be carry-over from other donors' samples. The chain uses TRBV6-6 and TRBJ1-2; no definite D call. The sequencing sample was made of PBMCs. The CDR3 DNA follows: TGTGCCAGCAGCCCCGGTCCCGACTATAGCTACACCTTC. Translated: CASSPGPDYSYTF.